The 26 T cell receptor beta chains listed next were all sequenced from one sample in a study of blood T cell repertoires in COVID-19. Here immunoSEQ multiplex PCR was the method, and the copy in TCRdb shows in-frame clones only, minus some. Here the sample spans 95,000 to 150,000 clones, around 90% being singletons. The sequencing input was peripheral blood. These receptor sequences come from a woman aged 55-70 years with COVID-19, enrolled during active disease.

CDR3 DNA sequence: TGTGCCAGCAGCCCACCCACGGAGACAGGGGTCTACGAGCAGTACTTC. Translated, it gives CASSPPTETGVYEQYF. The chain combines TRBV3-1 (or the pseudogene TRBV3-2) with TRBJ2-7; 8 bases are shared with TRBD1. V shed 4 bases and J 3 bases; nucleotides not matched to a gene: 11. Germline V gene data show CDR1 as LGHDT and CDR2 as YNNKEL (reference sequence). There are 16 residues in the CDR3.

The rearrangement joins TRBV15 to TRBJ1-4; TRBD1 is a possible D gene (5 bases). The CDR3 extends over 15 amino acids. CDR1 and CDR2 (germline): LNHNV, YYDKDF (reference sequence). Between the trimmed V and J ends, which lost 0 bases and 8 bases, there was a span of 13 bases. The CDR3 is CATSREGGAGEKLFF. DNA for the CDR3: TGTGCCACCAGCAGAGAAGGCGGGGCCGGAGAAAAACTGTTTTTT.

This chain uses TRBV19 with TRBJ1-4; 9 bases fit TRBD1. CDR1 and CDR2 from the germline V gene are LNHDA and SQIVND (reference sequence). V was clipped by 5 bases and J by 7 bases; unmatched bases: 14. CDR3 size: 17 residues. This CDR3 reads CASSPHRGRGLGEKLFF. The CDR3 nucleotides read TGTGCCAGTAGTCCTCACAGGGGGCGCGGATTGGGTGAAAAACTGTTTTTT. The whole variable domain, filled in from reference TRBV19 and TRBJ1-4, reads DGGITQSPKYLFRKEGQNVTLSCEQNLNHDAMYWYRQDPGQGLRLIYYSQIVNDFQKGDIAEGYSVSREKKESFPLTVTSAQKNPTAFYLCASSPHRGRGLGEKLFFGSGTQLSVL.

The V and J genes are TRBV6-2 or TRBV6-3 and TRBJ2-3; TRBD1 matches at 10 bases. The germline CDR1 and CDR2 sequences are MNHEY and SVGEGT. The CDR3 has 19 amino acids. V shed 4 bases, J shed 3 bases, and the junction held 16 bases outside the gene matches. As DNA, the CDR3 is TGTGCCAGCAGTTCATCGTTACCGTGGGGACAGGGGAAGACAGATACGCAGTATTTT. Encoded protein: CASSSSLPWGQGKTDTQYF.

The rearrangement uses TRBV18 and TRBJ1-1; 8 nucleotides match TRBD1. The V gene end was trimmed by 5 bases and the J gene end by 2 bases; junction bases not matched to a gene: 7. The CDR3 extends over 15 amino acids. Germline CDR1 and CDR2: KGHSH and LQKENI. The CDR3 here is CASSFGQGPNTEAFF. DNA of the CDR3: TGTGCCAGCTCATTCGGACAGGGCCCCAACACTGAAGCTTTCTTT.

The V call is TRBV11-3, the J call TRBJ2-7; no clear D gene. The CDR3 totals 13 residues. V lost 4 bases and J lost 0, with 7 bases in between. The germline V gene has CDR1 SGHNT and CDR2 YENEEA. CDR3 region: CASSSTNSYEQYF. CDR3 bases: TGTGCCAGCAGCTCGACAAACTCCTACGAGCAGTACTTC. Complete variable domain (other parts from reference TRBV11-3 and TRBJ2-7): EAGVVQSPRYKIIEKKQPVAFWCNPISGHNTLYWYLQNLGQGPELLIRYENEEAVDDSQLPKDRFSAERLKGVDSTLKIQPAELGDSAVYLCASSSTNSYEQYFGPGTRLTVT.

The chain employs TRBV3-1 (or the pseudogene TRBV3-2) and TRBJ2-2; D is perhaps TRBD1 (6 bases). Trimming cost V 4 bases and J 1 base, with 13 bases left between them. Germline V CDR1 and CDR2: LGHDT, YNNKEL (reference sequence). The CDR3 is 16 amino acids. CDR3 bases: TGTGCCAGCAGCCCCTCAGGGGTTCGGAACACCGGGGAGCTGTTTTTT. It translates to CASSPSGVRNTGELFF.

This clone was detected only once. The chain employs TRBV5-1 and TRBJ2-3; 9 positions agree with TRBD2. V trimming: 2 bases; J trimming: 1 base; junction bases outside the gene matches: 5. This CDR3 has 16 residues. The germline V gene has CDR1 SGHRS and CDR2 YFSETQ. CDR3 amino acids: CASSLTIAGGTDTQYF. The CDR3 DNA is TGCGCCAGCAGCTTAACTATAGCGGGGGGCACAGATACGCAGTATTTT.

The chain carries TRBV6-2 or TRBV6-3 and TRBJ2-5; unclear D gene. There are 12 residues in the CDR3. Trimming took off 2 bases at V and 3 bases at J, with 4 bases between the two ends. The germline V gene has CDR1 MNHEY and CDR2 SVGEGT. DNA for the CDR3: TGTGCCAGCAGTTACATAGAAGAGACCCAGTACTTC. Amino acids: CASSYIEETQYF.

In its sample, this clone was seen once. The J gene is TRBJ2-7, the V gene TRBV6-6; 7 bases are shared with TRBD1. V gave up 0 bases and J gave up 0 bases; unmatched junction bases: 2. The germline V gene has CDR1 MNHNY and CDR2 SVGAGI (reference sequence). This CDR3 contains 15 residues. CDR3 sequence (DNA): TGTGCCAGCAGTTACTCGGCAGGGGGCTCCTACGAGCAGTACTTC. Its protein is CASSYSAGGSYEQYF.

The CDR3 here is CASSPGRTYGYTF. DNA for the CDR3: TGTGCCAGCAGCCCCGGACGGACATATGGCTACACCTTC. J is TRBJ1-2 and V is TRBV6-2 or TRBV6-3; D is possibly TRBD1 (5 bases). The germline V gene encodes CDR1 MNHEY and CDR2 SVGEGT. V lost 6 bases and J lost 5, with 13 bases in between. This CDR3 spans 13 amino acids.

The V call is TRBV12-3 or TRBV12-4, the J call TRBJ2-3, with unresolved D. V shed 6 bases and J shed 4 bases, with 11 bases lying between them. CDR3 length: 13 residues. The CDR3 nucleotides read TGTGCCAGCAGCCTGGTGGGCGCAGATACGCAGTATTTT. This codes for CASSLVGADTQYF.

This clone has only a few counts. The chain has TRBV6-2 or TRBV6-3 and TRBJ2-5, with 7 bases lining up with TRBD1. CDR3 length: 17 amino acids. Losses at the gene ends were 2 bases for V and 4 bases for J; bases not matched to a gene: 13. From germline, CDR1 is MNHEY and CDR2 SVGEGT. The CDR3 loop reads CASSYGLATGSLETQYF. DNA for the CDR3: TGTGCCAGCAGTTACGGCCTGGCGACAGGGTCTTTAGAGACCCAGTACTTC.

The chain employs TRBV24-1 and TRBJ1-5, with TRBD1 matching over 12 bases. CDR1 is KGHDR, CDR2 SFDVKD, per germline. The CDR3 length is 16 residues. V dropped 4 bases and J dropped 3; count of bases not matched to a gene: 3. CDR3 DNA sequence: TGTGCCACCAGTGACCCGGGACAGGGGGCCAATCAGCCCCAGCATTTT. Translating it yields CATSDPGQGANQPQHF.

The chain recombines TRBV5-5 with TRBJ2-7, with D maybe TRBD2 (5 bases). Germline CDR1 is SGHKS and CDR2 is YYEKEE (reference sequence). This CDR3 region has 13 residues. The V gene lost 2 bases and the J gene lost 2 bases, with 8 bases spanning the gap. CDR3 sequence: CASSFSGAYEQYF. The CDR3 nucleotides read TGTGCCAGCAGCTTCAGCGGAGCCTACGAGCAGTACTTC.

The chain is built from TRBV3-1 (or the pseudogene TRBV3-2) and TRBJ1-1, with 7 bases that match TRBD1. CDR3 size: 14 residues. Germline-derived CDR1 and CDR2 are LGHDT and YNNKEL (reference sequence). V shed 4 bases and J 6 bases; nucleotides not matched to a gene: 8. The CDR3: CASSLQGIGAEAFF. The CDR3, as DNA: TGTGCCAGCAGCCTACAGGGGATCGGTGCTGAAGCTTTCTTT.

V and J are TRBV9 and TRBJ1-1; D possibly corresponds to TRBD1 (6 bases). From germline, CDR1 is SGDLS and CDR2 YYNGEE. This CDR3 has 14 residues. V lost 1 base, J lost 5 bases, and 12 bases lay in between. In DNA, the CDR3 is TGTGCCAGCAGCGTAAGACAGGTGGGAACTGAAGCTTTCTTT. Residues: CASSVRQVGTEAFF.

V is TRBV7-3 and J is TRBJ2-6; TRBD1 agrees at 7 bases. The V segment lost 8 bases and the J segment 0 bases; nucleotides outside the gene matches: 1. The CDR3 consists of 14 residues. Germline V gene lookup returns CDR1 SGHTA and CDR2 FQGTGA. The CDR3 bases are TGTGCCAGCGGACAGGTCTCTGGGGCCAACGTCCTGACTTTC. Amino acid sequence: CASGQVSGANVLTF.

This clone was counted a few times. V and J are TRBV19 and TRBJ2-2; 9 nucleotides agree with TRBD1. The CDR3 runs 17 residues. Germline trimming cut 0 bases from V and 5 bases from J; bases unmatched to any gene: 7. The germline V gene has CDR1 LNHDA and CDR2 SQIVND (reference sequence). DNA for the CDR3: TGTGCCAGTAGTATAGATCGGGGGACAGGGATTACCGGGGAGCTGTTTTTT. It codes for CASSIDRGTGITGELFF.

The chain is built from TRBV6-5 and TRBJ2-7, with 10 bases aligning to TRBD1. This CDR3 is built from 14 residues. Looked up from germline, CDR1 is MNHEY and CDR2 is SVGAGI. V was clipped by 5 bases and J by 6 bases; unmatched bases: 7. The CDR3 sequence is CASSRTGGGSEQYF. CDR3 coding DNA: TGTGCCAGCAGTAGGACAGGGGGTGGGTCCGAGCAGTACTTC.

V gene TRBV5-1 combines with J gene TRBJ1-1; a weak D match, TRBD1 (5 bases). Germline CDR1 SGHRS, CDR2 YFSETQ. The ends were cut back, 5 bases at V and 3 bases at J, with 14 bases in the middle. The CDR3 totals 14 residues. The CDR3 is CASRAGTGDTEAFF. The CDR3 region has the DNA TGCGCCAGCAGGGCCGGGACGGGGGACACTGAAGCTTTCTTT.

The V and J genes are TRBV15 and TRBJ1-2; no clear D. This CDR3 has 13 residues. The V and J ends lost 0 bases and 10 bases respectively, with 12 bases between them. In germline, CDR1 is LNHNV, CDR2 YYDKDF (reference sequence). The CDR3 region is CATSRDPVEVYTF. The CDR3 DNA reads TGTGCCACCAGCAGAGATCCGGTGGAGGTCTACACCTTC.

The chain's CDR3 is CASSGLATYEQYF. The CDR3 DNA is TGTGCCAGCAGCGGACTAGCAACCTACGAGCAGTACTTC. The chain couples TRBV9 to TRBJ2-7; 7 nucleotides line up with TRBD2. The germline V gene has CDR1 SGDLS and CDR2 YYNGEE. V was pared by 3 bases and J by 2 bases, with 2 bases of the junction left unmatched. The CDR3 covers 13 residues.

The genes are TRBV19 and TRBJ1-1; D is ambiguous. The V and J ends lost 8 bases and 1 base respectively, with 11 bases between them. The CDR3 runs 13 residues. Germline V lookup: CDR1 LNHDA, CDR2 SQIVND (reference sequence). The CDR3 spells CASQLGANTEAFF. The CDR3 region has the DNA TGTGCCAGTCAACTGGGAGCGAACACTGAAGCTTTCTTT.

This chain joins TRBV2 and TRBJ1-1; D is perhaps TRBD1 (6 bases). The V and J ends lost 7 bases and 5 bases respectively, with 11 bases between them. Germline lookup yields CDR1 SNHLY and CDR2 FYNNEI. This CDR3 has 12 residues. The CDR3 reads CASTRGWTEAFF. CDR3 DNA: TGTGCCAGCACTAGGGGGTGGACTGAAGCTTTCTTT.

The chain couples TRBV18 to TRBJ2-5; D perhaps matches TRBD2 (5 bases). V lost 0 bases and J 5 bases, leaving 10 bases between the germline ends. Germline CDR1 KGHSH, CDR2 LQKENI. This CDR3 has 14 amino acids. The CDR3 DNA is TGTGCCAGCTCACCACCCGGGGTAGGGGAGACCCAGTACTTC. Translated: CASSPPGVGETQYF.